The 3 T cell receptor beta chains below were found in one sample sequenced in a study of cytomegalovirus exposure and HLA in healthy donors (dated by TCRdb to the late 2010s). The library was made by the immunoSEQ multiplex PCR assay. For the multiplex PCR, a mixture combining 60 forward primers for TCR Vbeta segments and 13 reverse primers for TCR Jbeta segments was used. The clones in this table, taken by TCRdb from immuneACCESS, are in-frame only. Not every clone is retained; where verified, under half of the shortfall comes from an unresolved V gene, and the cause of the rest is unknown. The sample records under 80,000 clones, 75% of which are singletons. In total, the top ten clones hold about 7% of the sample. Sequenced input: PBMCs. These receptors were taken from a woman aged 40 to 55 in good health and CMV-seronegative.

In DNA, the CDR3 is TGTGCCTGGAGTGGAGACACCGCCTACGAGCAGTACTTC. Its protein is CAWSGDTAYEQYF. The chain uses TRBV30 and TRBJ2-5, with unresolved D. The J call is uncertain, as TRBJ2-7 better fits the DNA end. Germline V gene sequence: CDR1 GTSNPN, CDR2 SVGIG (reference sequence). The CDR3 covers 13 residues.

This clone has just one count. The rearrangement uses TRBV6-5 and TRBJ2-1; perhaps TRBD2 as D (6 bases). The CDR3 contains 14 residues. Trimming stripped 5 bases from V and 7 bases from J, with 15 bases between. Germline CDR1 is MNHEY and CDR2 is SVGAGI. The CDR3 coding sequence is TGTGCCAGCAGTCGGGGCGGGGCCAAAAATGAGCAGTTCTTC. Its protein is CASSRGGAKNEQFF.

CDR3 sequence reads: CASSLRNEQFF. The CDR3 bases are TGCGCCAGCAGCCTTCGGAATGAGCAGTTCTTC. The chain combines TRBV5-1 with TRBJ2-1, with no clear D. The germline CDR1 and CDR2 sequences are SGHRS and YFSETQ. Trimming took off 4 bases at V and 7 bases at J, with 6 bases between the two ends. This CDR3 is 11 amino acids long.